The next 3 T cell receptor beta chains were all read from a single sample in a study of control samples from healthy donors and cancer patients. Only in-frame clones appear in the TCRdb table, and some are missing; sequencing was by immunoSEQ multiplex PCR. The sample carries 120,000 or so clones, about 86% recorded once. Sequences were obtained from blood. The receptors shown here come from a man aged 25 to 45 in good health.

The V gene is TRBV6-2 or TRBV6-3, the J gene TRBJ2-2; D is undetermined. From germline, CDR1 is MNHEY and CDR2 SVGEGT. Trimming stripped 2 bases from V and 7 bases from J, with 14 bases between. This CDR3 is 15 amino acids long. The CDR3 loop reads CASSYTRLAFGELFF. CDR3 coding DNA: TGTGCCAGCAGTTACACAAGGCTTGCATTCGGGGAGCTGTTTTTT.

This clone showed up just once. The chain has TRBV9 and TRBJ1-3; D not certain. V gave up 4 bases and J gave up 0 bases, with 11 bases separating them. The germline V gene encodes CDR1 SGDLS and CDR2 YYNGEE. The CDR3 has 15 amino acids. In nucleotides, the CDR3 is TGTGCCAGCAGCTCCCGGGCCGGCTCTGGAAACACCATATATTTT. Residues: CASSSRAGSGNTIYF.

This clone was seen only a few times. This chain links TRBV2 with TRBJ1-6, with D tentatively TRBD1 (6 bases). This CDR3 is 14 amino acids long. CDR1 and CDR2 from the germline V gene are SNHLY and FYNNEI. V was trimmed by 5 bases and J by 5 bases, leaving 10 bases between them. CDR3 DNA sequence: TGTGCCAGCAGTTGGGACAACGATAATTCACCCCTCCACTTT. Translation gives CASSWDNDNSPLHF.